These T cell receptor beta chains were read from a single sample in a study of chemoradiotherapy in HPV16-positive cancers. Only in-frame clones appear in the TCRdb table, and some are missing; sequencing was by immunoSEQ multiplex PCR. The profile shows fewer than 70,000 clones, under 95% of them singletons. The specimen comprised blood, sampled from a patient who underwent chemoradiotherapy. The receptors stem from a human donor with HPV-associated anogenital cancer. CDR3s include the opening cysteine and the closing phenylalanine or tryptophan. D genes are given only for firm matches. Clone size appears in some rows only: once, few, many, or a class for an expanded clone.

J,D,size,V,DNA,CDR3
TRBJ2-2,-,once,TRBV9,TGTGCCAGCAGCGCCGGCCGGGACCCGAACACCGGGGAGCTGTTTTTT,CASSAGRDPNTGELFF
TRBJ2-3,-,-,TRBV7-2,TGTGCCAGCAGCTACCAGTTGGGGCGGACCCCAGATACGCAGTATTTT,CASSYQLGRTPDTQYF
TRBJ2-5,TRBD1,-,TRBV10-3,TGTGCCATCAGTGAAGGGGGCTACCAAGAGACCCAGTACTTC,CAISEGGYQETQYF
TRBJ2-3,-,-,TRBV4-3,TGCGCCAGCAGCCAAGGGCAGCCTAGCACAGATACGCAGTATTTT,CASSQGQPSTDTQYF
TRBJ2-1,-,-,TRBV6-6,TGTGCCAGCAGGGGCCGTCTGGGCGATGAGCAGTTCTTC,CASRGRLGDEQFF
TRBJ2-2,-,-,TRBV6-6,TGTGCCAGCAGTGGGCTCACGGGCACCGGGGAGCTGTTTTTT,CASSGLTGTGELFF
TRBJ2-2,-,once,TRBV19,TGTGCCAGTAGTATAGATCCCCCAGGGGCCGGGGAGCTGTTTTTT,CASSIDPPGAGELFF
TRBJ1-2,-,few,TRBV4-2,TGTGCCAGCAGCCAAGATCGGGGGCCTGGCTACACCTTC,CASSQDRGPGYTF
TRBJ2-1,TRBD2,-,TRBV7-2,TGTGCCAGCAACGGCGGGAGGGCTGGTAATGAGCAGTTCTTC,CASNGGRAGNEQFF
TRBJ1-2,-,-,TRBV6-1,TGTGCCAGCAGTTCCACAGGGTACTATGGCTACACCTTC,CASSSTGYYGYTF
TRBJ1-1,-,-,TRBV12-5,TGTGCTAGCCTCACCATGGGTTTCACTGAAGCTTTCTTT,CASLTMGFTEAFF
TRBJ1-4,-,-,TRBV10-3,TGTGCCATCAGTGAGGAGGGGACCCTAAGGAAACTGTTTTTT,CAISEEGTLRKLFF
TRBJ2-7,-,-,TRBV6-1,TGTGCCAGCGGCCCCTGGGGGATAGCTTTCGAGCAGTACTTC,CASGPWGIAFEQYF
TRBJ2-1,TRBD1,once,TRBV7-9,TGTGCCAGCAGCTTAGGGGGAACCGGGACAGGGATCGATGAGCAGTTCTTC,CASSLGGTGTGIDEQFF
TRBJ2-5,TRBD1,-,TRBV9,TGTGCCAGCAGCCTAAGCGAGGGGGCTGTGGAGACCCAGTACTTC,CASSLSEGAVETQYF
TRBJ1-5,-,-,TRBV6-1,TGTGCCAGCAGTGGTCCCACAGGGAGCAATCAGCCCCAGCATTTT,CASSGPTGSNQPQHF
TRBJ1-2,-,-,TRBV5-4,TGTGCCAGCAGCCAGGAGGGGGACTATGGCTACACCTTC,CASSQEGDYGYTF
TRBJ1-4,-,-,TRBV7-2,TGTGCCAGCAGCCTCCGGGGGGGAACTAATGAAAAACTGTTTTTT,CASSLRGGTNEKLFF
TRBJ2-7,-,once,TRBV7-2,TGTGCCAGCAGCTTAGTGCAGGGTTCCTACGAGCAGTACTTC,CASSLVQGSYEQYF
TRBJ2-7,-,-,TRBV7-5,TGTGTCAGAAGCTCATCACGGGAGACCTCCTACGAGCAGTACTTC,CVRSSSRETSYEQYF
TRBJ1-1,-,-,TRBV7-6,TGTGCCAGCAGCTTAGGCCCGGGGAACACTGAAGCTTTCTTT,CASSLGPGNTEAFF
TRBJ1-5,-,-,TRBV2,TGTGCCAGCAGGCGTACAGGGAATAGCAATCAGCCCCAGCATTTT,CASRRTGNSNQPQHF
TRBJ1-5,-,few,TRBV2,TGTGCCAGCAGTACCCAGGATCAGCCCCAGCATTTT,CASSTQDQPQHF
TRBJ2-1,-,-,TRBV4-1,TGCGCCAGCAGCTCCCGTGGCGGCGGCAATGAGCAGTTCTTC,CASSSRGGGNEQFF
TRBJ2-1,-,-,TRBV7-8,TGTGCCAGCAGCCCGGGGACCAGTGAGCAGTTCTTC,CASSPGTSEQFF
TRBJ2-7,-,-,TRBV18,TGTGCCAGCTCACCTGGACAGAAGGGCGAGCAGTACTTC,CASSPGQKGEQYF
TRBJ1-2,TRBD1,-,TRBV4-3,TGCGCCAGCAGCGAGAGGGGGCGTAGCTATGGCTACACCTTC,CASSERGRSYGYTF
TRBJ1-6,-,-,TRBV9,TGTGCCAGCAGCGAGGAGAGCTCCTATAATTCACCCCTCCACTTT,CASSEESSYNSPLHF
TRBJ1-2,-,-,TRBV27,TGTGCCAGCAGTTACATAGGGGCTGATGGCTACACCTTC,CASSYIGADGYTF
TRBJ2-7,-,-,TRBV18,TGTGCCAGCTCACCACGGGGGGCGGGGTACGAGCAGTACTTC,CASSPRGAGYEQYF
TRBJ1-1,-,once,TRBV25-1,TGTGCCAGCGGTGGACAGTTATCGAACACTGAAGCTTTCTTT,CASGGQLSNTEAFF
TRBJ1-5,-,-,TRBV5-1,TGCGCCAGCAGCTTGGCCGTGGTCCCAGAGCGTAGCAATCAGCCCCAGCATTTT,CASSLAVVPERSNQPQHF
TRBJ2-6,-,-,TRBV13,TGTGCCAGCAGCTTATCCGGGGCCAACGTCCTGACTTTC,CASSLSGANVLTF
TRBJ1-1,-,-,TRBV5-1,TGCGCCAGCAGCTTTGGGGCTAGGAACACTGAAGCTTTCTTT,CASSFGARNTEAFF
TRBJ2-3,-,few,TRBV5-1,TGCGCCAGCAGCTTGGGCCTGTACCCAGATACGCAGTATTTT,CASSLGLYPDTQYF
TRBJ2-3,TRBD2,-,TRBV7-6,TGTGCCAGCAGCCCACTAGCGGGAGGGTGGTCTGGCACAGATACGCAGTATTTT,CASSPLAGGWSGTDTQYF
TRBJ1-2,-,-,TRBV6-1,TGTGCCAGCACCAAGTCGCGTTTTGGCTACACCTTC,CASTKSRFGYTF
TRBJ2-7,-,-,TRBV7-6,TGTGCCAGCAGCTCCATTGACAGTCCCTACGAGCAGTACTTC,CASSSIDSPYEQYF
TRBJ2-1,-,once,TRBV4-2,TGTGCCAGCAGCCAAGATGCGGATGAGCAGTTCTTC,CASSQDADEQFF
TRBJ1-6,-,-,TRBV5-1,TGCGCCAGCAGCTTCGGGGAGGATTCACCCCTCCACTTT,CASSFGEDSPLHF